This T cell receptor beta chain is from a study of T-cell memory formation after mild COVID-19. Study observations and caveats: CD4+ contracting clones lay mainly in CM and EM, CD8+ ones in EMRA. There was no confirmation that second-wave clones peaking on day 37 were SARS-CoV-2 specific.

This CDR3 contains 14 residues. V lost 2 bases to trimming and J lost 3 bases, with 11 bases between them. Germline lookup yields CDR1 LGHNA and CDR2 YSLEER. Comment on this clonotype: Its target is not known.

TCRalpha and TCRbeta libraries used 5'RACE with constant-segment primers and UMIs. TCRdb reanalysed the 5' RACE reads using MiXCR and keeps one entry per CDR3 protein. Here the sample spans a few hundred thousand distinct CDR3 sequences, roughly 10% being singletons. Sequenced material: PBMCs or a T cell subset sorted from them (not recorded which). The source of this sequence is a man aged 18 to 35 who had mild COVID-19 (a few samples of this study predate the infection). Cell type and time point are not known. This sequence joins TRBV4-3 and TRBJ2-7; D not certain. CDR3 nucleotides: TGCGCCAGCAGCCAAACTCGGGCTCGCTACGAGCAGTACTTC. Its translation: CASSQTRARYEQYF.